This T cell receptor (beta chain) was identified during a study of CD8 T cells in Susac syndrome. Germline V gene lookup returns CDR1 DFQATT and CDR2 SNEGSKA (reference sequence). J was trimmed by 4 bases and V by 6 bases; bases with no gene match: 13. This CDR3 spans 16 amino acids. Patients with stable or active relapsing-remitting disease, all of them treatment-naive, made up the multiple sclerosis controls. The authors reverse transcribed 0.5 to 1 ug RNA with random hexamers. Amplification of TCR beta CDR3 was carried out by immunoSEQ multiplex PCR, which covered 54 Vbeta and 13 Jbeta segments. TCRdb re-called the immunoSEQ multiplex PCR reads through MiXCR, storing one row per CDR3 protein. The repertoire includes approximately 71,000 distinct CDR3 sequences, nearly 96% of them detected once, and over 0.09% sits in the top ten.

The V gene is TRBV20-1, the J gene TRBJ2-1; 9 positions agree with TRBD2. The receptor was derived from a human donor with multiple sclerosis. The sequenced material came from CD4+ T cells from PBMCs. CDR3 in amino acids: CSASRAGGPWYNEQFF. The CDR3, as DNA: TGCAGTGCCTCCAGGGCGGGGGGGCCTTGGTACAATGAGCAGTTCTTC.